Below, one T cell receptor (beta chain) is given with its context. The same CDR3 arises from other DNA sequences in this sample as well. The data were obtained in a study of control samples from healthy donors and cancer patients. Data came from immunoSEQ multiplex PCR; TCRdb stores just in-frame clones and leaves some out. The sample lists about 220,000 clones; about 93% were seen once. The source of this sequence is a man in his forties or fifties in good health. Source material: blood.

The CDR3 here is CASSEQYNEQFF. The DNA of the CDR3 is TGCGCCAGCAGTGAACAGTACAATGAGCAGTTCTTC. V gene TRBV10-1 combines with J gene TRBJ2-1; D remains unclear. Germline assignment: CDR1 WNHNN and CDR2 SYGVQD (reference sequence). The CDR3 length is 12 residues. Trimming left V 3 bases short and J 4 bases short, with 4 bases between.